This entry lists 32 T cell receptor beta chains sequenced from one sample in a study of T cell responses to AZD1222 COVID-19 vaccine. The protocol was immunoSEQ multiplex PCR, while the TCRdb copy is restricted to in-frame clones and leaves out a portion. The sample carries about 96,000 clones, under 90% recorded once. The sequencing here drew on peripheral blood, taken on day 0 of AZD1222 vaccination. The receptors originated from an adult in good health.

The chain uses TRBV6-5 and TRBJ1-1; 7 bases are shared with TRBD1. V lost 8 bases, J lost 2 bases, and 11 bases stayed unmatched. This CDR3 has 15 residues. CDR1 is MNHEY and CDR2 is SVGAGI in the germline V gene. The CDR3 DNA is TGTGCCAGCGGGAGTGAGGGGGCCGTAAACACTGAAGCTTTCTTT. Translated: CASGSEGAVNTEAFF.

This chain uses TRBV12-5 with TRBJ1-1, with TRBD1 matching 7 bases. Per the germline V gene, CDR1 is LGHNT and CDR2 is FRNRAP. The CDR3 loop spans 15 amino acids. Trimming at V came to 1 base and at J to 5 bases, leaving 7 bases not matched to a gene. The CDR3 coding sequence is TGTGCTAGTGGTTTGGCCACAGGGGAATCAACTGAAGCTTTCTTT. Its translation: CASGLATGESTEAFF.

This clone was counted only a few times. The V and J genes are TRBV11-2 and TRBJ2-6, with D tentatively TRBD1 (6 bases). The CDR3 length is 15 residues. The germline CDR1 and CDR2 sequences are SGHAT and FQNNGV. The V gene lost 5 bases and the J gene lost 2 bases, with 10 bases spanning the gap. The chain's CDR3 is CASSLRTAGANVLTF. The CDR3 DNA reads as TGTGCCAGCAGCCTTCGGACAGCTGGGGCCAACGTCCTGACTTTC.

The chain recombines TRBV6-2 or TRBV6-3 with TRBJ2-7; perhaps TRBD2 as D (7 bases). In germline, CDR1 is MNHEY, CDR2 SVGEGT. With 2 bases removed from V and 2 bases from J, the gap between germline ends came to 19 bases. This CDR3 is 17 amino acids long. CDR3 sequence: CASSYGGADGRAYEQYF. The CDR3, as DNA: TGTGCCAGCAGTTACGGGGGGGCTGATGGCAGAGCCTACGAGCAGTACTTC.

This chain connects TRBV18 to TRBJ2-5; TRBD2 aligns across 7 bases. CDR3 length: 15 amino acids. V lost 3 bases to trimming and J lost 4 bases; unmatched junction nucleotides: 8. CDR1 is KGHSH and CDR2 is LQKENI in the germline V gene. CDR3 DNA: TGTGCCAGCTCACCGTCGACTAGCACGGGAGAGACCCAGTACTTC. Translated, it gives CASSPSTSTGETQYF.

The chain carries TRBV6-1 and TRBJ2-7; TRBD2 matches 9 bases. Germline CDR1 is MNHNS and CDR2 is SASEGT. V gave up 3 bases and J gave up 2 bases; unmatched junction bases: 11. The CDR3 length is 17 residues. DNA for the CDR3: TGTGCCAGCAGTGACCCGACTAGCGGAATAATCACCTACGAGCAGTACTTC. Residues: CASSDPTSGIITYEQYF.

CDR3 protein: CASSPPGVSGNTIYF. CDR3 DNA sequence: TGTGCCAGTAGTCCCCCGGGCGTCTCTGGAAACACCATATATTTT. The chain carries TRBV19 and TRBJ1-3; D unresolved. Trimming pared 5 bases from V and 0 bases from J, leaving 11 bases between. The germline V gene has CDR1 LNHDA and CDR2 SQIVND (reference sequence). The CDR3 runs to 15 residues.

The chain couples TRBV28 to TRBJ1-5; no clear D. With 3 bases removed from V and 0 bases from J, the gap between germline ends came to 9 bases. The V gene's germline CDR1 is MDHEN and CDR2 SYDVKM. The CDR3 has 15 amino acids. The CDR3 bases are TGTGCCAGCAGTTTGCCAGATAATAGCAATCAGCCCCAGCATTTT. Translated, it gives CASSLPDNSNQPQHF. The full variable domain, its missing parts supplied by reference TRBV28 and TRBJ1-5, is DVKVTQSSRYLVKRTGEKVFLECVQDMDHENMFWYRQDPGLGLRLIYFSYDVKMKEKGDIPEGYSVSREKKERFSLILESASTNQTSMYLCASSLPDNSNQPQHFGDGTRLSIL.

This clone is a singleton in its sample. The chain carries TRBV18 and TRBJ1-2; D not certain. In germline, CDR1 is KGHSH, CDR2 LQKENI. Trimming stripped 1 base from V and 4 bases from J, with 10 bases between. The CDR3 loop spans 14 amino acids. CDR3 bases: TGTGCCAGCTCACCACTGGCCAGAAGCTATGGCTACACCTTC. Translating gives CASSPLARSYGYTF.

This chain connects TRBV19 to TRBJ2-3; 9 positions match TRBD1. V lost 4 bases and J lost 5; bases outside the gene matches: 10. CDR3 size: 16 residues. The germline gives CDR1 LNHDA, CDR2 SQIVND (reference sequence). CDR3 nucleotide sequence: TGTGCCAGTAGTACCCTGTGGACAGGGGTGGGAGATACGCAGTATTTT. Translating it yields CASSTLWTGVGDTQYF. The variable domain in full, completed from reference TRBV19 and TRBJ2-3, reads DGGITQSPKYLFRKEGQNVTLSCEQNLNHDAMYWYRQDPGQGLRLIYYSQIVNDFQKGDIAEGYSVSREKKESFPLTVTSAQKNPTAFYLCASSTLWTGVGDTQYFGPGTRLTVL.

This rearrangement joins TRBV18 to TRBJ2-7; the match to TRBD1 covers 7 bases. This CDR3 comprises 12 residues. Per germline, CDR1 KGHSH and CDR2 LQKENI. The junction had 4 bases not matched to a gene; V was cut back by 6 bases and J by 5 bases. The CDR3 sequence is CASSPDRDEQYF. In nucleotides, the CDR3 is TGTGCCAGCTCTCCCGACAGGGACGAGCAGTACTTC.

The chain has TRBV3-1 (or the pseudogene TRBV3-2) and TRBJ2-3, with 7 bases aligning to TRBD1. The CDR3 sequence is 16 residues long. V lost 0 bases, J lost 6 bases, and 9 bases stayed unmatched. The germline CDR1 and CDR2 sequences are LGHDT and YNNKEL (reference sequence). The CDR3 nucleotides are TGTGCCAGCAGCCAAGATCTTACGGGACAGTTCGATACGCAGTATTTT. It specifies CASSQDLTGQFDTQYF.

This clone has just a few counts. V usage is TRBV29-1 and J usage is TRBJ1-1; 11 positions agree with TRBD1. The CDR3 extends over 14 amino acids. V was clipped by 7 bases and J by 4 bases; unmatched bases: 8. Germline loops: CDR1 SQVTM, CDR2 ANQGSEA. In nucleotides, the CDR3 is TGCAGCGCCTCGAGAGGGACAGGGGGCACTGAAGCTTTCTTT. Encoded protein: CSASRGTGGTEAFF.

The chain carries TRBV5-1 and TRBJ2-3, with TRBD2 matching 9 bases. Germline V gives CDR1 SGHRS, CDR2 YFSETQ. The CDR3 consists of 13 residues. V gave up 9 bases and J gave up 6 bases; unmatched junction bases: 8. The CDR3 here is CATASSGRDTQYF. The CDR3 bases are TGCGCCACTGCCTCAAGCGGGAGGGATACGCAGTATTTT.

The chain couples TRBV7-2 to TRBJ2-3; 8 nucleotides agree with TRBD1. The CDR3 runs 14 residues. Germline V gives CDR1 SGHTA, CDR2 FQGNSA. V lost 3 bases to trimming and J lost 3 bases; unmatched junction nucleotides: 2. The CDR3 spells CASSFDRGTDTQYF. The CDR3 bases are TGTGCCAGCAGCTTCGACAGGGGTACAGATACGCAGTATTTT.

The V and J genes are TRBV9 and TRBJ1-1; D unclear. Trimming pared 4 bases from V and 4 bases from J, leaving 11 bases between. The V gene's germline CDR1 is SGDLS and CDR2 YYNGEE. The length of the CDR3 is 13 residues. The CDR3 coding sequence is TGTGCCAGCAGCCCCATGTCGGGCACTGAAGCTTTCTTT. It specifies CASSPMSGTEAFF.

The chain recombines TRBV10-3 with TRBJ2-7, with D perhaps TRBD2 (5 bases). The CDR3 covers 15 residues. CDR1 and CDR2 (germline): ENHRY, SYGVKD. V was shortened by 4 bases and J by 2 bases, with 15 bases between the two germline ends. CDR3 sequence reads: CAISGPLAKPYEQYF. CDR3 bases: TGTGCCATCAGTGGGCCCCTAGCAAAACCCTACGAGCAGTACTTC.

The rearrangement links TRBV19 to TRBJ2-7; tentatively, D is TRBD2 (6 bases). CDR1 is LNHDA and CDR2 is SQIVND in the germline V gene (reference sequence). V lost 4 bases, J lost 5 bases, and 15 bases lay in between. This CDR3 has 14 residues. CDR3 region: CASSKSGRIDEQYF. In nucleotides, the CDR3 is TGTGCCAGTAGTAAATCAGGGAGGATCGACGAGCAGTACTTC. Full variable domain (rest looked up from reference TRBV19 and TRBJ2-7): DGGITQSPKYLFRKEGQNVTLSCEQNLNHDAMYWYRQDPGQGLRLIYYSQIVNDFQKGDIAEGYSVSREKKESFPLTVTSAQKNPTAFYLCASSKSGRIDEQYFGPGTRLTVT.

The chain carries TRBV7-8 and TRBJ1-1; no clear D. V was cut by 6 bases and J by 4 bases, with 18 bases left in between. CDR3 length: 15 amino acids. Germline CDR1 and CDR2: SGHVS and FQNEAQ. CDR3 DNA sequence: TGTGCCAGCAGGCGCCTAAGGCAGGAGGGCACTGAAGCTTTCTTT. Translated: CASRRLRQEGTEAFF.

A single count supports this clone. The V gene is TRBV24-1, the J gene TRBJ2-1; a weak D match, TRBD1 (6 bases). The germline V gene encodes CDR1 KGHDR and CDR2 SFDVKD. Trimming took 1 base from V and 5 from J, leaving 8 bases between them. The CDR3 has 14 residues. CDR3 protein: CATSDFGTNNEQFF. As DNA, the CDR3 is TGTGCCACCAGTGATTTCGGGACAAACAATGAGCAGTTCTTC.

The CDR3 DNA sequence: TGTGCCAGCAGTGAAGCACAGGGGGCCACTGAAGCTTTCTTT. Translated: CASSEAQGATEAFF. This rearrangement joins TRBV2 to TRBJ1-1, with 9 positions matching TRBD1. The V segment lost 0 bases and the J segment 4 bases; nucleotides outside the gene matches: 0. Per germline, CDR1 SNHLY and CDR2 FYNNEI. This CDR3 comprises 14 residues.

This chain connects TRBV19 to TRBJ2-2, with 7 bases aligning to TRBD2. Germline V CDR1 and CDR2: LNHDA, SQIVND (reference sequence). V trimming: 3 bases; J trimming: 7 bases; junction bases outside the gene matches: 11. CDR3 length: 16 amino acids. The CDR3 nucleotides read TGTGCCAGTAGTATCCTATCCTCCCTAGCGGTCGGGGAGCTGTTTTTT. Amino acid sequence: CASSILSSLAVGELFF.

This clone was counted a single time. In DNA, the CDR3 is TGCGCCAGCAGTCAATCGGGACAGCCTAATGAAAAACTGTTTTTT. Its translation is CASSQSGQPNEKLFF. V and J are TRBV23-1 and TRBJ1-4; 7 bases map to TRBD1. TRBV23-1 is identified as an open reading frame with a role that is uncertain. V was clipped by 0 bases and J by 3 bases; unmatched bases: 1. The CDR3 length is 15 residues.

The CDR3, as DNA: TGTGCCAGCTCACCGCAAACGTACGAGCAGTACTTC. Translating gives CASSPQTYEQYF. This chain uses TRBV18 with TRBJ2-7; D uncertain. The germline V gene encodes CDR1 KGHSH and CDR2 LQKENI. This CDR3 region has 12 residues. V was trimmed by 3 bases and J by 4 bases, leaving 7 bases between them.

CDR3 nucleotide sequence: TGTGCCAGCAGCTCGGCCCGGGGGGAAAGGACTGAAGCTTTCTTT. This translates into CASSSARGERTEAFF. V gene TRBV5-4 combines with J gene TRBJ1-1, with a tentative D call TRBD1 (5 bases). Trimming left V 3 bases short and J 5 bases short, with 17 bases between. CDR1 and CDR2 (germline): SGHNT, YYREEE (reference sequence). This CDR3 spans 15 amino acids.

The CDR3 region is CASSYATESLGETQYF. CDR3 DNA: TGTGCCAGCAGTTACGCGACAGAGAGTTTAGGAGAGACCCAGTACTTC. The chain employs TRBV6-5 and TRBJ2-5; a possible D gene is TRBD1 (5 bases). V lost 2 bases to trimming and J lost 4 bases, with 17 bases between them. From germline, CDR1 is MNHEY and CDR2 SVGAGI. The CDR3 consists of 16 residues.

The chain recombines TRBV5-6 with TRBJ1-1; D gene ambiguous. The V gene lost 2 bases and the J gene lost 6 bases, with 11 bases spanning the gap. Germline V gene data show CDR1 as SGHDT and CDR2 as YYEEEE. This CDR3 contains 13 residues. CDR3 nucleotides: TGTGCCAGCAGCTTATCGACCTGGGCTGAAGCTTTCTTT. As protein: CASSLSTWAEAFF.

The rearrangement links TRBV4-1 to TRBJ1-5; D is undetermined. The V gene lost 1 base and the J gene lost 5 bases, with 15 bases spanning the gap. CDR1 is MGHRA and CDR2 is YSYEKL in the germline V gene. The CDR3 is 16 residues long. CDR3 in amino acids: CASSQGHGEGDQPQHF. In nucleotides, the CDR3 is TGCGCCAGCAGCCAAGGGCACGGGGAAGGCGATCAGCCCCAGCATTTT.

This clone was counted a single time. The chain links TRBV24-1 to TRBJ1-3, with TRBD1 as a possible D gene (5 bases). The germline CDR1 and CDR2 sequences are KGHDR and SFDVKD. The CDR3 consists of 15 residues. V lost 2 bases, J lost 3 bases, and 10 bases lay in between. The CDR3 here is CATSDSRAIGNTIYF. The CDR3 nucleotides are TGTGCCACCAGTGATTCCAGGGCAATTGGAAACACCATATATTTT.

The V gene is TRBV7-9, the J gene TRBJ2-5; 12 bases map to TRBD2. There are 15 residues in the CDR3. Per the germline V gene, CDR1 is SEHNR and CDR2 is FQNEAQ (reference sequence). Trimming took 2 bases from V and 5 from J; bases not matched to a gene: 3. The CDR3 coding sequence is TGTGCCAGCAGCTTACTAGCGGGAGGGAGCGAGACCCAGTACTTC. As protein: CASSLLAGGSETQYF.

The chain recombines TRBV25-1 with TRBJ2-1; D is tentatively TRBD1 or TRBD2 (5 bases each). V was cut by 7 bases and J by 9 bases, with 13 bases left in between. Germline loops: CDR1 MGHDK, CDR2 SYGVNS. This CDR3 has 12 amino acids. The CDR3 sequence is CASTMRGSEQFF. In nucleotides, the CDR3 is TGTGCCAGCACTATGAGGGGTAGTGAGCAGTTCTTC.

The chain uses TRBV6-5 and TRBJ2-2; maybe TRBD2 (6 bases). The V and J ends lost 4 bases and 6 bases respectively, with 12 bases between them. CDR1 and CDR2 (germline): MNHEY, SVGAGI. The CDR3 length is 14 residues. The CDR3 DNA reads as TGTGCCAGCAGTTTCGTCAGGGAGGCCGGGGAGCTGTTTTTT. Its protein is CASSFVREAGELFF.